The source of this T cell receptor beta chain is a study of Ad26.COV2.S vaccination and SARS-CoV-2 variants. The data were produced by immunoSEQ multiplex PCR, yet TCRdb's version contains in-frame clones alone and is incomplete. This table has roughly 350,000 clones, around 88% appearing once. CDR3 length: 16 amino acids. Trimming cost V 3 bases and J 2 bases, with 18 bases left between them. Germline-derived CDR1 and CDR2 are SGDLS and YYNGEE. The treatment here: 15 to 20 received Ad26.COV2.S at low or high dose, single or two shots; roughly five received placebo; per-sample allocation not given. The samples date from day 63 after the first vaccine or placebo injection.

The V and J genes are TRBV9 and TRBJ2-7, with D possibly matching TRBD2 (6 bases). The source was peripheral blood, collected in a trial of Ad26.COV2.S vaccine versus placebo. The clonotype comes from a person aged 18 to 59 who received the Ad26.COV2.S COVID-19 vaccine or a placebo. CDR3 coding DNA: TGTGCCAGCAGCGGTTCCGGGAGCGGTAACCCCTACGAGCAGTACTTC. Protein product: CASSGSGSGNPYEQYF.